The present entry profiles one T cell receptor (beta chain) with its context. TCRdb's copy holds only in-frame clones and misses some; the assay was immunoSEQ multiplex PCR. This table has 65,000 to 95,000 clones, about nine tenths appearing once. Germline CDR1 reads MNHNS; CDR2 reads SASEGT. There are 13 residues in the CDR3. V lost 5 bases, J lost 5 bases, and 13 bases lay in between. These data belong to a study of radiotherapy plus CTLA-4 blockade in lung cancer. The receptor comes from a human donor with non-small cell lung cancer that progressed on radiotherapy plus ipilimumab. The rearrangement links TRBV6-1 to TRBJ2-7, with D uncertain. The sample consisted of peripheral blood, taken from a patient treated with radiotherapy plus ipilimumab. As DNA, the CDR3 is TGTGCCAGCAGTTCCCCGGTCCTGAACGAGCAGTACGTC. Protein sequence: CASSSPVLNEQYV.